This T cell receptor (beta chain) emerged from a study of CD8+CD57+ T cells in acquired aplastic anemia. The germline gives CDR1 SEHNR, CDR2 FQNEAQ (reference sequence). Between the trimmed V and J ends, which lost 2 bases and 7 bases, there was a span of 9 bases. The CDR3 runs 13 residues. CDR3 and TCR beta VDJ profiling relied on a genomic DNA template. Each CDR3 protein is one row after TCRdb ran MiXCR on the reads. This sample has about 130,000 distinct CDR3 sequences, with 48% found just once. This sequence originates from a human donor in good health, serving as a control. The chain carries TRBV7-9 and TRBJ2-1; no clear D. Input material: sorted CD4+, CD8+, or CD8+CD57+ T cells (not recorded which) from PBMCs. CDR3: CASSLIVGNEQFF. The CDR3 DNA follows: TGTGCCAGCAGCTTAATAGTAGGGAATGAGCAGTTCTTC. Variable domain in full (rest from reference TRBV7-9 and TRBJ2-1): DTGVSQNPRHKITKRGQNVTFRCDPISEHNRLYWYRQTLGQGPEFLTYFQNEAQLEKSRLLSDRFSAERPKGSFSTLEIQRTEQGDSAMYLCASSLIVGNEQFFGPGTRLTVL.